The 5 T cell receptor beta chains below come from one sample, sequenced in a study of cytomegalovirus exposure and HLA in healthy donors. A multiplex PCR was run with 60 Vbeta primers and 13 Jbeta primers. Using immunoSEQ multiplex PCR, the repertoire was profiled, and TCRdb retains in-frame clones only, with some absent. In total, the table holds 80,000 or so clones. Source material: PBMCs. Source of these receptors: a man aged 50-59 years in good health and CMV-seropositive.

This chain uses TRBV12-5 with TRBJ1-1; TRBD1 aligns across 9 bases. CDR3 length equals 18 residues. Trimming cost V 0 bases and J 4 bases; bases outside gene matches: 12. Germline values: CDR1 LGHNT, CDR2 FRNRAP. As DNA, the CDR3 is TGTGCTAGTGGTTTGGTACCCCTCCCGGGACAGGGCAGCACTGAAGCTTTCTTT. It codes for CASGLVPLPGQGSTEAFF.

The rearrangement links TRBV6-1 to TRBJ2-7, with 10 bases lining up with TRBD1. Germline CDR1 reads MNHNS; CDR2 reads SASEGT. The CDR3 contains 14 residues. J was trimmed by 4 bases and V by 1 base; bases with no gene match: 1. CDR3 sequence: CASSEGTGGYEQYF. The CDR3 DNA follows: TGTGCCAGCAGTGAAGGGACAGGGGGGTACGAGCAGTACTTC.

The rearrangement uses TRBV5-4 and TRBJ2-7; D might be TRBD2 (5 bases). The V and J ends lost 0 bases and 2 bases respectively, with 18 bases between them. There are 17 residues in the CDR3. CDR1 is SGHNT and CDR2 is YYREEE in the germline V gene (reference sequence). CDR3 bases: TGTGCCAGCAGCTTGGCCCCAAGGAGGCAATCCCCCTACGAGCAGTACTTC. Amino acids: CASSLAPRRQSPYEQYF.

The chain couples TRBV28 to TRBJ2-7, with a possible D match to TRBD2 (6 bases). Germline CDR1 MDHEN, CDR2 SYDVKM. CDR3 length: 12 residues. Trimming took 6 bases from V and 3 from J, leaving 9 bases between them. CDR3 coding DNA: TGTGCCAGCAGCTACGGGGGCTACGAGCAGTACTTC. Protein: CASSYGGYEQYF.

This chain connects TRBV6-1 to TRBJ2-7, with TRBD2 identical over 13 bases. The germline V gene encodes CDR1 MNHNS and CDR2 SASEGT. The ends lost 7 bases at V and 0 bases at J; junction bases unmatched: 3. The CDR3 covers 15 residues. The CDR3 sequence is CASTRLAGGSYEQYV. CDR3 sequence (DNA): TGTGCCAGCACCAGACTAGCGGGGGGCTCCTACGAGCAGTACGTC.